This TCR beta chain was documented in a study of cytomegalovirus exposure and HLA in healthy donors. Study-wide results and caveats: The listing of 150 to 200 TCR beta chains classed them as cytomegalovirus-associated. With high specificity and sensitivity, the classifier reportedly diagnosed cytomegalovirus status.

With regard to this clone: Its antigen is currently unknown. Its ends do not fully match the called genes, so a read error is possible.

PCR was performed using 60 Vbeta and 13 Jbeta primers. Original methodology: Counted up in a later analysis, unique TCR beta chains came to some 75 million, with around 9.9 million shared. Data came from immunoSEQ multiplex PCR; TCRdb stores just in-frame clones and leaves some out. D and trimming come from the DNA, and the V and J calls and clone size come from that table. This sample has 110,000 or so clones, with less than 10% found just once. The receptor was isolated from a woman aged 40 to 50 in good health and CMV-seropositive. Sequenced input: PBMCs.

The CDR3 reads CASSIRQGLGNNIYF. CDR3 DNA sequence: TGTGCCAGCAGCATACGACAGGGCCTGGGAAACAACATATATTTT. This chain links TRBV7-9 with TRBJ1-3, with TRBD1 matching over 7 bases. CDR1 and CDR2 from the germline V gene are SEHNR and FQNEAQ (reference sequence). CDR3 length: 15 amino acids. The entire variable domain, with the rest obtained from reference TRBV7-9 and TRBJ1-3, is as follows: DTGVSQNPRHKITKRGQNVTFRCDPISEHNRLYWYRQTLGQGPEFLTYFQNEAQLEKSRLLSDRFSAERPKGSFSTLEIQRTEQGDSAMYLCASSIRQGLGNNIYFGEGSWLTVV.